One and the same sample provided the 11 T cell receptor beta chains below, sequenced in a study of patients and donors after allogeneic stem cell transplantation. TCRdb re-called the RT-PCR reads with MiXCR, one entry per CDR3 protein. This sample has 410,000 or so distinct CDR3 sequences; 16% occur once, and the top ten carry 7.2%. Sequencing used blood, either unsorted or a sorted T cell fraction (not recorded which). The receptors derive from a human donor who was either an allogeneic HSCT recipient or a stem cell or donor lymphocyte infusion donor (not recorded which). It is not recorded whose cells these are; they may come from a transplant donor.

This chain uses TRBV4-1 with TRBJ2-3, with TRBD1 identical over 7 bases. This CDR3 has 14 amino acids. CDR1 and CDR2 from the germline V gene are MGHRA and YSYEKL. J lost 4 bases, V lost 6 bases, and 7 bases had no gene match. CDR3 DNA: TGCGCCAGCAGGGGGGAAAGGGGGCCAGATACGCAGTATTTT. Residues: CASRGERGPDTQYF.

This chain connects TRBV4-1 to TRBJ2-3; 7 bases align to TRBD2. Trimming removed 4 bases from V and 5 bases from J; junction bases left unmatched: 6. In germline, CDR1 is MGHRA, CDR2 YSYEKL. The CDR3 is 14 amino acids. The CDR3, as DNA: TGCGCCAGCAGCCCCCTCGGACTAGGAGATACGCAGTATTTT. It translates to CASSPLGLGDTQYF.

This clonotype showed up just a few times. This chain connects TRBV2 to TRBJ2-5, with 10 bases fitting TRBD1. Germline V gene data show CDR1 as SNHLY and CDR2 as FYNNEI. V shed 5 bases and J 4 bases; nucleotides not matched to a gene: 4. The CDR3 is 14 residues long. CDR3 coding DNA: TGTGCCAGCAGTCTGGACAGGGGGATAGAGACCCAGTACTTC. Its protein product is CASSLDRGIETQYF.

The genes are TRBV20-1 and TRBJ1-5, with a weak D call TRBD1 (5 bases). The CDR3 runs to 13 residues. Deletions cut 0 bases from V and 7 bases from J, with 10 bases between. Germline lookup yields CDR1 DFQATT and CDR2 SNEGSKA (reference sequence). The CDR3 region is CSARDVGVQPQHF. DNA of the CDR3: TGCAGTGCTAGAGATGTAGGGGTCCAGCCCCAGCATTTT.

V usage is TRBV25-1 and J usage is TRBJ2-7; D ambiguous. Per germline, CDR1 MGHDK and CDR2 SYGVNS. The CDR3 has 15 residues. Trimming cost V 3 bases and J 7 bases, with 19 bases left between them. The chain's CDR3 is CASSDSTRPYSEQYF. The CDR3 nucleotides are TGTGCCAGCAGTGACTCGACAAGGCCATATAGTGAGCAGTACTTC.

The DNA for the CDR3 is TGTGCCAGCAGTCTCTGGGGCTCTGAAGCTTTCTTT. Residues: CASSLWGSEAFF. This rearrangement joins TRBV12-3 or TRBV12-4 to TRBJ1-1; D perhaps matches TRBD1 (5 bases). Trimming took 5 bases from V and 6 from J, leaving 10 bases between them. There are 12 residues in the CDR3.

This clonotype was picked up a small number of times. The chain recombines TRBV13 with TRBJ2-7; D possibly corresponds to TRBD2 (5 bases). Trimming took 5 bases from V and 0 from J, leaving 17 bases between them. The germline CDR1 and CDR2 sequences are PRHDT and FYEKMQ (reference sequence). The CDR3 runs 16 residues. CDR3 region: CASSLFGPGNSYEQYF. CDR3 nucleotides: TGTGCCAGCAGCCTATTCGGACCGGGAAACTCCTACGAGCAGTACTTC.

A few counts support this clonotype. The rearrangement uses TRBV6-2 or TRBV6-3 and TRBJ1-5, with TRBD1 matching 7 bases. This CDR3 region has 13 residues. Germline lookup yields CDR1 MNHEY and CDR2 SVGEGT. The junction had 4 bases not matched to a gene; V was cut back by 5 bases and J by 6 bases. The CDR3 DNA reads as TGTGCCAGCAGTGACTGGGACAGTCAGCCCCAGCATTTT. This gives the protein CASSDWDSQPQHF.

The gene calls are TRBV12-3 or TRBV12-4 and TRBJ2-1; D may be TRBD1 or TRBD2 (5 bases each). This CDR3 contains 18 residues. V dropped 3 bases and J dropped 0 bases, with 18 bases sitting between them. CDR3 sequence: CASSFPNGTVHSYNEQFF. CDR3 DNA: TGTGCCAGCAGTTTTCCTAACGGGACGGTCCACTCCTACAATGAGCAGTTCTTC.

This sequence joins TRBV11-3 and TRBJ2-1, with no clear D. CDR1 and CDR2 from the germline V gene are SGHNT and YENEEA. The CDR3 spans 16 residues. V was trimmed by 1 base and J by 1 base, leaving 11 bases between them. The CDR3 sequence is CASSLGSILSYNEQFF. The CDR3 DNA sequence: TGTGCCAGCAGCTTAGGGTCTATTTTGTCCTACAATGAGCAGTTCTTC. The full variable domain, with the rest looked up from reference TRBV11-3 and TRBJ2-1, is EAGVVQSPRYKIIEKKQPVAFWCNPISGHNTLYWYLQNLGQGPELLIRYENEEAVDDSQLPKDRFSAERLKGVDSTLKIQPAELGDSAVYLCASSLGSILSYNEQFFGPGTRLTVL.

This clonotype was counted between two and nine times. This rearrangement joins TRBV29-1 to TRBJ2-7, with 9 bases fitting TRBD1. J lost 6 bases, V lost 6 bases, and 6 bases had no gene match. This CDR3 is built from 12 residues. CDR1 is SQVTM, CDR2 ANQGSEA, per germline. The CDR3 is CSVSGTGTEQYF. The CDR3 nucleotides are TGCAGCGTCTCCGGGACAGGGACCGAGCAGTACTTC.